Following are 26 T cell receptor beta chains from one sample sequenced in a study of blood T cell repertoires in COVID-19. Libraries were prepared by immunoSEQ multiplex PCR; TCRdb keeps only in-frame clonotypes and omits some of them. The sample contains approximately 360,000 clones, around 83% of which appear only once. The sequenced sample was PBMCs or T cells enriched from blood (not recorded which). The source is a woman between 50 and 59 years old who had recovered from COVID-19.

The genes are TRBV29-1 and TRBJ1-2, with 7 bases identical to TRBD1. Germline V gives CDR1 SQVTM, CDR2 ANQGSEA. The J segment lost 3 bases and the V segment lost 7 bases, leaving 5 bases of the junction unmatched. The CDR3 extends over 12 amino acids. CDR3 protein: CSAITGDYGYTF. CDR3 nucleotides: TGCAGCGCCATAACAGGGGACTATGGCTACACCTTC.

The V gene is TRBV12-3 or TRBV12-4, the J gene TRBJ2-7, with a weak D call TRBD1 (6 bases). The CDR3 has 13 amino acids. Trimming removed 10 bases from V and 5 bases from J, with 18 bases in between. The CDR3 loop is CAISHQGRHEQYF. As DNA, the CDR3 is TGTGCCATCTCGCACCAGGGGAGACACGAGCAGTACTTC.

The V and J genes are TRBV10-3 and TRBJ1-2, with 10 bases identical to TRBD1. V shed 5 bases and J 2 bases; nucleotides not matched to a gene: 5. CDR1 and CDR2 (germline): ENHRY, SYGVKD. The CDR3 has 15 amino acids. CDR3 residues: CAISNGDRGNYGYTF. The CDR3 DNA sequence: TGTGCCATCAGTAACGGGGACAGGGGAAACTATGGCTACACCTTC.

To note about this clone: This could be a read error, since a much larger clone is one nucleotide away. The chain links TRBV6-5 to TRBJ2-7; the D is unclear. Germline V gene data show CDR1 as MNHEY and CDR2 as SVGAGI. The germline V and J ends were trimmed by 5 bases and 3 bases, with 5 bases remaining between them. The CDR3 sequence is 11 residues long. The CDR3 sequence: CASSLNYEQYF. CDR3 DNA: TGTGCCAGCAGTCTAAACTACGAGCAGTACTTC.

This chain connects TRBV7-2 to TRBJ1-1; D not certain. The CDR3 runs 13 residues. V lost 5 bases and J lost 7, with 14 bases in between. Germline CDR1 is SGHTA and CDR2 is FQGNSA. CDR3 sequence (DNA): TGTGCCAGCAGCCCTTCGGTTGGAGGTGAAGCTTTCTTT. It encodes CASSPSVGGEAFF. The full variable domain, completed using reference TRBV7-2 and TRBJ1-1, is GAGVSQSPSNKVTEKGKDVELRCDPISGHTALYWYRQSLGQGLEFLIYFQGNSAPDKSGLPSDRFSAERTGGSVSTLTIQRTQQEDSAVYLCASSPSVGGEAFFGQGTRLTVV.

This chain links TRBV6-2 or TRBV6-3 with TRBJ2-2; TRBD2 is a possible D gene (5 bases). The CDR3 length is 17 residues. Germline V lookup: CDR1 MNHEY, CDR2 SVGEGT. Trimming cost V 0 bases and J 4 bases, with 15 bases left between them. In DNA, the CDR3 is TGTGCCAGCAGTTACTCGACGGGCAGCCGGGGCACCGGGGAGCTGTTTTTT. Encoded protein: CASSYSTGSRGTGELFF.

CDR3 loop: CASRRQGDQPQHF. The CDR3 nucleotides are TGTGCAAGTCGCCGACAGGGAGATCAGCCCCAGCATTTT. The chain uses TRBV12-2 and TRBJ1-5; the table calls TRBD1, which could not be checked here. TRBV12-2 is tagged as a pseudogene. CDR3 length equals 13 residues.

The chain joins TRBV29-1 to TRBJ1-4; 12 bases are a match to TRBD1. The CDR3 extends over 18 amino acids. J lost 3 bases, V lost 7 bases, and 15 bases had no gene match. Germline V gives CDR1 SQVTM, CDR2 ANQGSEA. CDR3 DNA sequence: TGCAGCGCTTTTGGGACAGGGGGCGCAGAAGGAGCTAATGAAAAACTGTTTTTT. Amino acid sequence: CSAFGTGGAEGANEKLFF.

The chain carries TRBV6-1 and TRBJ2-3; TRBD2 aligns across 10 bases. The ends lost 0 bases at V and 4 bases at J; junction bases unmatched: 4. Germline V gene lookup returns CDR1 MNHNS and CDR2 SASEGT. The CDR3 sequence is 16 residues long. In DNA, the CDR3 is TGTGCCAGCAGTGAAGCTTCTAGCGGGAGCCCAGATACGCAGTATTTT. As protein: CASSEASSGSPDTQYF.

The V call is TRBV5-1, the J call TRBJ1-2, with 12 bases lining up with TRBD1. This CDR3 has 14 residues. Germline assignment: CDR1 SGHRS and CDR2 YFSETQ. Unmatched junction bases numbered 5, after V lost 4 bases and J lost 7 bases. CDR3 bases: TGCGCCAGCAGCACTGGGACAGGGGGCAGTGGCTACACCTTC. Translation gives CASSTGTGGSGYTF. The full variable domain, with the rest looked up from reference TRBV5-1 and TRBJ1-2, is KAGVTQTPRYLIKTRGQQVTLSCSPISGHRSVSWYQQTPGQGLQFLFEYFSETQRNKGNFPGRFSGRQFSNSRSEMNVSTLELGDSALYLCASSTGTGGSGYTFGSGTRLTVV.

This rearrangement joins TRBV6-5 to TRBJ2-7; D gene unclear. The ends were cut back, 0 bases at V and 4 bases at J, with 16 bases in the middle. Germline CDR1 reads MNHEY; CDR2 reads SVGAGI. This CDR3 is built from 16 residues. In DNA, the CDR3 is TGTGCCAGCAGTTACTCGACCGGAACGGAGAAGTACGAGCAGTACTTC. Protein sequence: CASSYSTGTEKYEQYF.

The V and J genes are TRBV24-1 and TRBJ1-2; 7 nucleotides agree with TRBD1. CDR1 is KGHDR and CDR2 is SFDVKD in the germline V gene. The CDR3 runs to 15 residues. V lost 8 bases, J lost 4 bases, and 12 bases stayed unmatched. CDR3 bases: TGTGCCACCAAATGGGACAGAGAGATGCCCTATGGCTACACCTTC. Its translation: CATKWDREMPYGYTF.

The J gene is TRBJ2-1, the V gene TRBV2; unclear D gene. CDR1 is SNHLY and CDR2 is FYNNEI in the germline V gene. The CDR3 runs 12 residues. V dropped 7 bases and J dropped 9 bases, with 13 bases sitting between them. This chain's CDR3 is CASIAALGEQFF. As DNA, the CDR3 is TGTGCCAGCATTGCCGCTCTCGGTGAGCAGTTCTTC.

V is TRBV29-1 and J is TRBJ1-2; 9 nucleotides match TRBD1. CDR3 length equals 13 residues. Germline CDR1 is SQVTM and CDR2 is ANQGSEA. Losses at the gene ends were 6 bases for V and 8 bases for J; bases not matched to a gene: 10. CDR3 region: CSVGQGVNRGYTF. The CDR3 bases are TGCAGCGTGGGACAGGGAGTTAATCGGGGCTACACCTTC.

J is TRBJ1-2 and V is TRBV4-3; 8 bases line up with TRBD1. The CDR3 runs 16 residues. CDR1 LGHNA and CDR2 YSLEER come from the germline V gene. V lost 0 bases and J lost 5; bases outside the gene matches: 8. CDR3 DNA sequence: TGCGCCAGCAGCCAAGATGGGACAGGAGGCTCTTATGGCTACACCTTC. Protein: CASSQDGTGGSYGYTF.

This clone was seen a few times. The chain has TRBV19 and TRBJ2-7; D is perhaps TRBD1 (6 bases). This CDR3 contains 12 residues. Germline loops: CDR1 LNHDA, CDR2 SQIVND (reference sequence). V shed 8 bases and J shed 7 bases, with 15 bases lying between them. The CDR3 loop reads CASAQGLGEQYF. CDR3 sequence (DNA): TGTGCCAGTGCACAGGGTTTGGGGGAGCAGTACTTC.

The chain has TRBV6-2 or TRBV6-3 and TRBJ1-2, with D tentatively TRBD1 (5 bases). Trimming left V 4 bases short and J 4 bases short, with 13 bases between. CDR1 is MNHEY, CDR2 SVGEGT, per germline. CDR3 size: 14 residues. The CDR3 reads CASSFGTLSYGYTF. CDR3 DNA sequence: TGTGCCAGCAGTTTCGGGACTCTGAGCTATGGCTACACCTTC.

J is TRBJ1-2 and V is TRBV29-1; the D is unclear. This CDR3 region has 12 residues. V was shortened by 5 bases and J by 0 bases, with 7 bases between the two germline ends. Germline loops: CDR1 SQVTM, CDR2 ANQGSEA. The CDR3 bases are TGCAGCGTTTATGGAGCTAACTATGGCTACACCTTC. Protein sequence: CSVYGANYGYTF.

This chain links TRBV27 with TRBJ2-1, with 14 bases that match TRBD2. Trimming took 1 base from V and 0 from J; bases not matched to a gene: 14. The CDR3 spans 22 residues. The germline V gene encodes CDR1 MNHEY and CDR2 SMNVEV (reference sequence). CDR3 residues: CASSLFYQTSGRAHSSYNEQFF. CDR3 sequence (DNA): TGTGCCAGCAGTTTATTCTACCAGACTAGCGGGAGGGCACACAGCTCCTACAATGAGCAGTTCTTC.

The rearrangement joins TRBV7-6 to TRBJ2-7; TRBD1 is a possible D gene (6 bases). The germline gives CDR1 SGHVS, CDR2 FNYEAQ. CDR3 length: 16 residues. V was cut by 3 bases and J by 5 bases, with 20 bases left in between. DNA of the CDR3: TGTGCCAGCAGCTTTGGCCCTTTAGGGACATCCCACGAGCAGTACTTC. Protein product: CASSFGPLGTSHEQYF. Complete variable domain (other parts from reference TRBV7-6 and TRBJ2-7): GAGVSQSPRYKVTKRGQDVALRCDPISGHVSLYWYRQALGQGPEFLTYFNYEAQQDKSGLPNDRFSAERPEGSISTLTIQRTEQRDSAMYRCASSFGPLGTSHEQYFGPGTRLTVT.

V and J are TRBV15 and TRBJ1-5, with a possible D match to TRBD1 (5 bases). Germline V gene data show CDR1 as LNHNV and CDR2 as YYDKDF (reference sequence). V shed 1 base and J shed 2 bases, with 9 bases lying between them. CDR3 length equals 15 residues. This chain's CDR3 is CATSRGDSRNQPQHF. CDR3 coding DNA: TGTGCCACCAGCAGAGGCGACAGCCGCAATCAGCCCCAGCATTTT.

The V gene is TRBV25-1, the J gene TRBJ2-1, with 9 bases lining up with TRBD2. V lost 3 bases to trimming and J lost 6 bases; unmatched junction nucleotides: 3. This CDR3 contains 14 residues. Germline V gene sequence: CDR1 MGHDK, CDR2 SYGVNS. CDR3: CASSDAGGPNEQFF. For the CDR3, the DNA is TGTGCCAGCAGTGACGCGGGAGGGCCCAATGAGCAGTTCTTC. The whole variable domain, filled in from reference TRBV25-1 and TRBJ2-1, reads EADIYQTPRYLVIGTGKKITLECSQTMGHDKMYWYQQDPGMELHLIHYSYGVNSTEKGDLSSESTVSRIRTEHFPLTLESARPSHTSQYLCASSDAGGPNEQFFGPGTRLTVL.

V usage is TRBV7-2 and J usage is TRBJ2-7; 11 nucleotides match TRBD2. Trimming took 1 base from V and 3 from J; bases not matched to a gene: 5. This CDR3 comprises 16 residues. Germline V gene data show CDR1 as SGHTA and CDR2 as FQGNSA. DNA of the CDR3: TGTGCCAGCAGCTTAGGGGCGGGACTAGCGGTCTACGAGCAGTACTTC. As protein: CASSLGAGLAVYEQYF.

The V and J genes are TRBV7-2 and TRBJ2-1; tentatively, D is TRBD2 (5 bases). This CDR3 is built from 18 residues. The V gene lost 1 base and the J gene lost 6 bases, with 22 bases spanning the gap. CDR1 SGHTA and CDR2 FQGNSA come from the germline V gene. The CDR3, as DNA: TGTGCCAGCAGCTTAGGACCTTATAGAACCCCGGGGAGCAATGAGCAGTTCTTC. Residues: CASSLGPYRTPGSNEQFF.

This sequence joins TRBV19 and TRBJ1-1; 7 positions agree with TRBD1. J lost 0 bases, V lost 4 bases, and 2 bases had no gene match. Germline CDR1 and CDR2: LNHDA and SQIVND (reference sequence). CDR3 length: 14 amino acids. CDR3 DNA: TGTGCCAGTAGTAAGGGACAGTTGAACACTGAAGCTTTCTTT. This encodes CASSKGQLNTEAFF.

The rearrangement joins TRBV6-5 to TRBJ1-2; no definite D call. The CDR3 contains 13 residues. V lost 7 bases, J lost 5 bases, and 14 bases lay in between. CDR1 MNHEY and CDR2 SVGAGI come from the germline V gene. The CDR3 DNA is TGTGCCAGCACCCCGGGAATACCTTATGGCTACACCTTC. Translation gives CASTPGIPYGYTF.